This TCR beta chain originates from a study of T-cell reconstitution after alpha-beta-depleted transplantation in children. The V segment lost 1 base and the J segment 1 base; nucleotides outside the gene matches: 4. Per germline, CDR1 SGHAT and CDR2 FQNNGV. The CDR3 has 16 amino acids. This clonotype was counted a few times. The TCRbeta library incorporated unique molecular identifiers. From the PCR reads, TCRdb called clonotypes with MiXCR, one entry per CDR3 protein. The repertoire holds about 610,000 distinct CDR3 sequences, roughly a tenth seen once, with around 4% in the top ten. The material was PBMCs from the stem cell graft donor, obtained from the stem cell graft. The receptor comes from a human donor who donated a stem cell graft to a child with acute myeloid leukemia. This chain joins TRBV11-2 and TRBJ2-7, with 10 bases fitting TRBD2. The CDR3 nucleotides are TGTGCCAGCAGCTTAGGGCCGGGACTAGCGTCCTACGAGCAGTACTTC. This sequence encodes CASSLGPGLASYEQYF.